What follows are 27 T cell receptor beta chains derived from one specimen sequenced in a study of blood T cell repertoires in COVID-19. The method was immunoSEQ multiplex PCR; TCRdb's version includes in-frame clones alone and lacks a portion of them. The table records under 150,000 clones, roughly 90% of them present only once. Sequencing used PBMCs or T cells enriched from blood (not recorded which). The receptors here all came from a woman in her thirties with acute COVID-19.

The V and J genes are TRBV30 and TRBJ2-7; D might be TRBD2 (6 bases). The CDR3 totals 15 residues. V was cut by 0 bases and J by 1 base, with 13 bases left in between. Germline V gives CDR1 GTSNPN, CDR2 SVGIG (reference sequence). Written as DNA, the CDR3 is TGTGCCTGGAGTGTAATGGGGGGTGAGTCCTACGAGCAGTACTTC. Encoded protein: CAWSVMGGESYEQYF.

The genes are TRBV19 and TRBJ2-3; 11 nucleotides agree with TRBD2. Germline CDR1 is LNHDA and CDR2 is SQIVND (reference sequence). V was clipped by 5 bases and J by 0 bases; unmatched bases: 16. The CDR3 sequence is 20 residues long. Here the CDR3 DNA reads TGTGCCAGTAGTGTCTCCGGGACTAGCGGACGAATCGCTAGCACAGATACGCAGTATTTT. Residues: CASSVSGTSGRIASTDTQYF.

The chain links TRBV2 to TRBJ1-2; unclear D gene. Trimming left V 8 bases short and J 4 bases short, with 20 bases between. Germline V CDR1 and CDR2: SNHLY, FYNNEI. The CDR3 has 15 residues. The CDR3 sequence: CASAYYSSLGYGYTF. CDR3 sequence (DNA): TGTGCCAGCGCATACTATTCGAGCCTTGGCTATGGCTACACCTTC.

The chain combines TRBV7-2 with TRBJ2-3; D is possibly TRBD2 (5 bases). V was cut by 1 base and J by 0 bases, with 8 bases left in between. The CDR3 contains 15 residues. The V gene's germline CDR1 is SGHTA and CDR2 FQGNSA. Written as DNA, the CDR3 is TGTGCCAGCAGCTTAGGCGGGCACAGCACAGATACGCAGTATTTT. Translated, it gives CASSLGGHSTDTQYF.

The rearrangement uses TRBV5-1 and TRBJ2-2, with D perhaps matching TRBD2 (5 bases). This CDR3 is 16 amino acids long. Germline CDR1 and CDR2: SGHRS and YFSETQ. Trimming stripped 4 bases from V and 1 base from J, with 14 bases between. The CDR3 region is CASSPDPSGNTGELFF. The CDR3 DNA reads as TGCGCCAGCAGCCCAGATCCCAGCGGGAACACCGGGGAGCTGTTTTTT. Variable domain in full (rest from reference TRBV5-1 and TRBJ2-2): KAGVTQTPRYLIKTRGQQVTLSCSPISGHRSVSWYQQTPGQGLQFLFEYFSETQRNKGNFPGRFSGRQFSNSRSEMNVSTLELGDSALYLCASSPDPSGNTGELFFGEGSRLTVL.

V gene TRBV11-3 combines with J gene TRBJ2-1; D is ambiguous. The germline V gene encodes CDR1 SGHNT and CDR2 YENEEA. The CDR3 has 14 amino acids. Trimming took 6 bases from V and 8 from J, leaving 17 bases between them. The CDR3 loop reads CASSPRGGPDEQFF. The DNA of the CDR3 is TGTGCCAGCAGTCCTCGTGGCGGTCCGGATGAGCAGTTCTTC.

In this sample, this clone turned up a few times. Here the CDR3 reads CASSSQGNTGELFF. The CDR3 DNA reads as TGCGCCAGCAGCTCCCAGGGTAACACCGGGGAGCTGTTTTTT. The chain links TRBV5-1 to TRBJ2-2, with a possible D match to TRBD1 (5 bases). This CDR3 comprises 14 residues. Looked up from germline, CDR1 is SGHRS and CDR2 is YFSETQ. V lost 3 bases and J 2 bases, leaving 8 bases between the germline ends.

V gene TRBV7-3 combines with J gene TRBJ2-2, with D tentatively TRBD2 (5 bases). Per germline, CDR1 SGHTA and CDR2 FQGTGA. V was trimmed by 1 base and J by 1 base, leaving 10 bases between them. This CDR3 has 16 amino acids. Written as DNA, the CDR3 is TGTGCCAGCAGCTTAAATCCTAGCTGGAACACCGGGGAGCTGTTTTTT. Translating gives CASSLNPSWNTGELFF.

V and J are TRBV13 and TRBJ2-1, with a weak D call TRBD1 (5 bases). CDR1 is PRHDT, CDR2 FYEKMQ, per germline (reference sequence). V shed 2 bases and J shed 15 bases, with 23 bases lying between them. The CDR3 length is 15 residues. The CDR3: CASSLNTYSTRDRFF. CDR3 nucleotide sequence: TGTGCCAGCAGCTTAAACACATATTCCACGCGCGACAGGTTCTTC. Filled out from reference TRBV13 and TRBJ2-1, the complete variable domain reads AAGVIQSPRHLIKEKRETATLKCYPIPRHDTVYWYQQGPGQDPQFLISFYEKMQSDKGSIPDRFSAQQFSDYHSELNMSSLELGDSALYFCASSLNTYSTRDRFFGPGTRLTVL.

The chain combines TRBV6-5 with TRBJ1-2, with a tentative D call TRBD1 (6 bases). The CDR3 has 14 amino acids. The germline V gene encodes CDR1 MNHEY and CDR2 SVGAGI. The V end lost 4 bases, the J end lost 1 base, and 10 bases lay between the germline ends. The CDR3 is CASSLDRLNYGYTF. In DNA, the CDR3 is TGTGCCAGCAGTTTAGACAGGCTTAACTATGGCTACACCTTC.

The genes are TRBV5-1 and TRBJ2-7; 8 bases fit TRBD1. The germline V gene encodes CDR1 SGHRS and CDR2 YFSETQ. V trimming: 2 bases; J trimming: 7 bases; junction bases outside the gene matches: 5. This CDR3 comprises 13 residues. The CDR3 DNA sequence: TGCGCCAGCAGCTTCGGACAGGGAAGGGAGCAGTACTTC. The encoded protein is CASSFGQGREQYF. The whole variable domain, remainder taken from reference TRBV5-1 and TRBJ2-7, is KAGVTQTPRYLIKTRGQQVTLSCSPISGHRSVSWYQQTPGQGLQFLFEYFSETQRNKGNFPGRFSGRQFSNSRSEMNVSTLELGDSALYLCASSFGQGREQYFGPGTRLTVT.

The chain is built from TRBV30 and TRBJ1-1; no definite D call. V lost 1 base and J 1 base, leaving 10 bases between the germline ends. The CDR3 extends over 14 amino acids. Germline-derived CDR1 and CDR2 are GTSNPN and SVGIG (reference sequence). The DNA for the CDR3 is TGTGCCTGGAGTGGCGTTATTAGGAACACTGAAGCTTTCTTT. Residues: CAWSGVIRNTEAFF.

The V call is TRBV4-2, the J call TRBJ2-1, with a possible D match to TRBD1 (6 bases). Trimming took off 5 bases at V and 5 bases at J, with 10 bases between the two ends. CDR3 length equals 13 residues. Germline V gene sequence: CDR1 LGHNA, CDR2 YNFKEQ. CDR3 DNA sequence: TGTGCCAGCAGCAGGTCAGGGGACAATGAGCAGTTCTTC. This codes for CASSRSGDNEQFF.

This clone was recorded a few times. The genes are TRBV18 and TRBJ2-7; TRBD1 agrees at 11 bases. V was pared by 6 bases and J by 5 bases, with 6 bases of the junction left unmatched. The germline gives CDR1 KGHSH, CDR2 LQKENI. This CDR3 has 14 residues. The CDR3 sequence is CASSMGTGGDEQYF. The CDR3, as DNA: TGTGCCAGCTCGATGGGGACAGGGGGTGACGAGCAGTACTTC.

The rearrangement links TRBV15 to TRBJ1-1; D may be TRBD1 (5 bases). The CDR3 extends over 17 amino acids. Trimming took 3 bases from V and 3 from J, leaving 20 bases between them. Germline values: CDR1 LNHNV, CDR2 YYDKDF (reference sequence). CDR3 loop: CATSSTGLGLKDTEAFF. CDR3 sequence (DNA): TGTGCCACCAGCAGTACCGGGTTGGGGCTTAAGGACACTGAAGCTTTCTTT. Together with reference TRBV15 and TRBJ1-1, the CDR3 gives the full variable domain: DAMVIQNPRYQVTQFGKPVTLSCSQTLNHNVMYWYQQKSSQAPKLLFHYYDKDFNNEADTPDNFQSRRPNTSFCFLDIRSPGLGDTAMYLCATSSTGLGLKDTEAFFGQGTRLTVV.

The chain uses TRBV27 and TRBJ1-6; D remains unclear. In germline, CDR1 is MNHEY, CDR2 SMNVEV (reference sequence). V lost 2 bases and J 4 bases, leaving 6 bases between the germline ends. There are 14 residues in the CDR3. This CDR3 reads CASSLSGYNSPLHF. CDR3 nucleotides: TGTGCCAGCAGTTTAAGCGGTTATAATTCACCCCTCCACTTT.

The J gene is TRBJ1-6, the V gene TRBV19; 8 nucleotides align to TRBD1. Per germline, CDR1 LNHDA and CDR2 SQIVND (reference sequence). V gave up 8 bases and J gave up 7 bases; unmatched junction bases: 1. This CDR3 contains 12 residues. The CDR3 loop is CASGQGNSPLHF. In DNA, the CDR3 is TGTGCCAGTGGACAGGGAAATTCACCCCTCCACTTT.

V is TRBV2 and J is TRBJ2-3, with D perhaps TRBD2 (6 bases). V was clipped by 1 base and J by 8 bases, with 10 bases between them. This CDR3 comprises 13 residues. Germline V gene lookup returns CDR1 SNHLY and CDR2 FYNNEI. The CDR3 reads CASSEGLARTQYF. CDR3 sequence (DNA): TGTGCCAGCAGTGAAGGTCTAGCGCGTACGCAGTATTTT.

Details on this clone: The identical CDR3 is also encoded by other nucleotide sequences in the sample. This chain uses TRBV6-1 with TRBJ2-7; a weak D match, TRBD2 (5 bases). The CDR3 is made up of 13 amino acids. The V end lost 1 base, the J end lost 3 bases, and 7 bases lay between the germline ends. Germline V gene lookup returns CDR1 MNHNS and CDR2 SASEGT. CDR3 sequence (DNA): TGTGCCAGCAGTGAAGGACTAAGCTACGAGCAGTACTTC. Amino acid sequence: CASSEGLSYEQYF.

The CDR3 DNA sequence: TGTGCCAGCAGCTTCCCGGGGGCCCAGTACTTC. Translated, it gives CASSFPGAQYF. The chain joins TRBV6-5 to TRBJ2-5, with D perhaps matching TRBD2 (6 bases). CDR1 and CDR2 from the germline V gene are MNHEY and SVGAGI. Trimming removed 6 bases at V and 9 bases at J, with 11 bases between. This CDR3 contains 11 residues.

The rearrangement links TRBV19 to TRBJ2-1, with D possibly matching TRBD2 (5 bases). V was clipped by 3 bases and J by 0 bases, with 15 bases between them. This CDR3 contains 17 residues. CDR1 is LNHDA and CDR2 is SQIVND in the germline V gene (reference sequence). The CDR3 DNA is TGTGCCAGTAGTATTCTGGGTTCGGCGGGCTCCTACAATGAGCAGTTCTTC. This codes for CASSILGSAGSYNEQFF.

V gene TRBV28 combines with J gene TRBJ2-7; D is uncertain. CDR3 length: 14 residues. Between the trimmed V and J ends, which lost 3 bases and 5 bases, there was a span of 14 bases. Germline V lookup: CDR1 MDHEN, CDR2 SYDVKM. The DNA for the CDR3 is TGTGCCAGCAGTTTTTTGTCCCTTTCCCACGAGCAGTACTTC. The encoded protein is CASSFLSLSHEQYF.

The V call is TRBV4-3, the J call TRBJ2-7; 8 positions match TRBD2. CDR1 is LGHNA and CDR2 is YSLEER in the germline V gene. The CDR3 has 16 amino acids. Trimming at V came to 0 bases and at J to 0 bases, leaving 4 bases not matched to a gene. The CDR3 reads CASSQDAGGYSYEQYF. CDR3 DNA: TGCGCCAGCAGCCAAGACGCGGGAGGCTACTCCTACGAGCAGTACTTC.

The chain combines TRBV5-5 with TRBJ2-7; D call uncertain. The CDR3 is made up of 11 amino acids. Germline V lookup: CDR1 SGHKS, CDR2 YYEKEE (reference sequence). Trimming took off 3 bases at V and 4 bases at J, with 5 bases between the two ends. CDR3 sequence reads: CASSYSYEQYF. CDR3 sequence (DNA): TGTGCCAGCAGCTACAGTTACGAGCAGTACTTC.

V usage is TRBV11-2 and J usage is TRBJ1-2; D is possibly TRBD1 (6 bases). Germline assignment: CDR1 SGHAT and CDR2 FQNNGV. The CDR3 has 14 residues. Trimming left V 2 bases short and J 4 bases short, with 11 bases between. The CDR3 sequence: CASSLRGGFYGYTF. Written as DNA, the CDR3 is TGTGCCAGCAGCTTACGCGGGGGCTTCTATGGCTACACCTTC.

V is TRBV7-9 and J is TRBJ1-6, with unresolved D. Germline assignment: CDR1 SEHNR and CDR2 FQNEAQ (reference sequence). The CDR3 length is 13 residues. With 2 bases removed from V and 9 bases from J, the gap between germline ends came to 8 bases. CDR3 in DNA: TGTGCCAGCAGCTTAAAATCGGGTTCACCCCTCCACTTT. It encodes CASSLKSGSPLHF.

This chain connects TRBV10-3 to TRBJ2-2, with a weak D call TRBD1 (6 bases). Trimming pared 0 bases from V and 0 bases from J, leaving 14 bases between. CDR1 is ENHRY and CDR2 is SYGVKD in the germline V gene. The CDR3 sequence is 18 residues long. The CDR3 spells CAISESRWGTTNTGELFF. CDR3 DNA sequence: TGTGCCATCAGTGAGTCTAGGTGGGGGACAACGAACACCGGGGAGCTGTTTTTT.